This entry lists 29 T cell receptor beta chains sequenced from one sample in a study of patients and donors after allogeneic stem cell transplantation. A single record per CDR3 protein comes from TCRdb applying MiXCR to the RT-PCR reads. The table lists more than 850,000 distinct CDR3 sequences, about a sixth of them singletons. The specimen sequenced was blood, either unsorted or a sorted T cell fraction (not recorded which). The receptors originated from a human donor who was either an allogeneic HSCT recipient or a stem cell or donor lymphocyte infusion donor (not recorded which). It is not recorded whose cells these are; they may come from a transplant donor.

The V and J genes are TRBV5-1 and TRBJ1-1; 7 bases fit TRBD1. The germline gives CDR1 SGHRS, CDR2 YFSETQ. There are 14 residues in the CDR3. Trimming cost V 3 bases and J 7 bases; bases outside gene matches: 9. Written as DNA, the CDR3 is TGCGCCAGCAGCTCAGGACAGGCCCCTAGTGAAGCTTTCTTT. It specifies CASSSGQAPSEAFF.

The J gene is TRBJ2-4, the V gene TRBV3-1; D may be TRBD1 or TRBD2 (5 bases each). The V and J ends lost 1 base and 9 bases respectively, with 13 bases between them. This CDR3 is 14 amino acids long. Germline lookup yields CDR1 LGHDT and CDR2 YNNKEL (reference sequence). Here the CDR3 DNA reads TGTGCCAGCAGCCAAGGGGACCGCCGTGCCATTCAGTACTTC. The encoded protein is CASSQGDRRAIQYF.

V gene TRBV24-1 combines with J gene TRBJ2-7; 9 nucleotides align to TRBD2. The ends lost 5 bases at V and 0 bases at J; junction bases unmatched: 16. CDR1 KGHDR and CDR2 SFDVKD come from the germline V gene. CDR3 length equals 19 residues. This CDR3 reads CATSGKMGASGAPSYEQYF. CDR3 DNA: TGTGCCACCAGTGGTAAAATGGGCGCTAGCGGGGCCCCCTCCTACGAGCAGTACTTC.

J is TRBJ1-1 and V is TRBV7-9; D is ambiguous. The CDR3 has 11 residues. Germline CDR1 SEHNR, CDR2 FQNEAQ (reference sequence). Trimming removed 5 bases from V and 8 bases from J, with 9 bases in between. CDR3 in DNA: TGTGCCAGCAGCCCCTTAGTGGAAGCTTTCTTT. Its protein product is CASSPLVEAFF.

The CDR3 region is CASSPPGTSFMQTQYF. CDR3 DNA: TGTGCCAGCAGCCCTCCCGGGACTAGTTTTATGCAGACCCAGTACTTC. The V and J genes are TRBV7-9 and TRBJ2-5, with 8 bases lining up with TRBD2. The CDR3 has 16 residues. J gave up 6 bases and V 5 bases, and 14 bases lay outside the gene matches. Germline CDR1 SEHNR, CDR2 FQNEAQ (reference sequence).

This clonotype showed up many times. This chain uses TRBV7-6 with TRBJ2-7; 7 bases fit TRBD1. V lost 2 bases to trimming and J lost 1 base; unmatched junction nucleotides: 2. Germline lookup yields CDR1 SGHVS and CDR2 FNYEAQ. The CDR3 totals 14 residues. CDR3 DNA: TGTGCCAGCAGCTTAATGGGACAGTCCTACGAGCAGTACTTC. Residues: CASSLMGQSYEQYF.

This clonotype was found a few times. This chain links TRBV5-1 with TRBJ1-5, with D possibly being TRBD1 (5 bases). V dropped 4 bases and J dropped 6 bases, with 14 bases sitting between them. The germline CDR1 and CDR2 sequences are SGHRS and YFSETQ. This CDR3 contains 14 residues. DNA of the CDR3: TGCGCCAGCAGCCCCGACAGTGGGACTCAGCCCCAGCATTTT. Residues: CASSPDSGTQPQHF.

A word on this clonotype: A read error is likely, as this CDR3 ends without the conserved phenylalanine or tryptophan. The chain joins TRBV4-1 to TRBJ2-1; TRBD2 aligns across 8 bases. There are 14 residues in the CDR3. From germline, CDR1 is MGHRA and CDR2 YSYEKL. With V trimmed by 7 bases and J by 5 bases, 7 bases remained unmatched. In nucleotides, the CDR3 is TGCGCCAGCAACCGCTTGACTAGCGACAATGAGCAGTTCTAC. Encoded protein: CASNRLTSDNEQFY.

This clonotype appeared a few times. This chain links TRBV4-2 with TRBJ2-2; tentative D call: TRBD2 (5 bases). V was clipped by 4 bases and J by 0 bases, with 15 bases between them. Germline V gene data show CDR1 as LGHNA and CDR2 as YNFKEQ. This CDR3 contains 17 residues. In DNA, the CDR3 is TGTGCCAGCAGCCGTCATCGGGGAGCTTCGAACACCGGGGAGCTGTTTTTT. This sequence encodes CASSRHRGASNTGELFF.

The V and J genes are TRBV29-1 and TRBJ2-1; 13 nucleotides match TRBD2. From germline, CDR1 is SQVTM and CDR2 ANQGSEA. Trimming removed 5 bases from V and 6 bases from J; junction bases left unmatched: 7. CDR3 size: 15 residues. The CDR3 DNA is TGCAGCGTTAAAAGAGGGACTAGCGGGATCAATGAGCAGTTCTTC. Protein sequence: CSVKRGTSGINEQFF.

This rearrangement joins TRBV30 to TRBJ1-1; D may be TRBD1 (5 bases). This CDR3 has 13 residues. V was pared by 2 bases and J by 5 bases, with 12 bases between. Germline V gives CDR1 GTSNPN, CDR2 SVGIG (reference sequence). CDR3 amino acids: CAWSFSGRTEAFF. CDR3 in DNA: TGTGCCTGGAGTTTTTCAGGGCGAACTGAAGCTTTCTTT.

This clonotype occurred a few times. The chain couples TRBV11-2 to TRBJ2-2; 12 bases are a match to TRBD2. The V and J ends lost 4 bases and 3 bases, in that order; junction bases with no gene match: 3. The CDR3 is 16 amino acids. Germline-derived CDR1 and CDR2 are SGHAT and FQNNGV. CDR3 in DNA: TGTGCCAGCAGCTCTCTAGCGGGGGGGCACACCGGGGAGCTGTTTTTT. Protein sequence: CASSSLAGGHTGELFF.

The chain recombines TRBV6-2 or TRBV6-3 with TRBJ1-1; 9 nucleotides match TRBD1. After removal of 2 bases from V and 4 bases from J, the junction contained 11 bases not matched to a gene. The CDR3 extends over 17 amino acids. Germline V gene sequence: CDR1 MNHEY, CDR2 SVGEGT. CDR3 residues: CASSYRDRASLGTEAFF. CDR3 in DNA: TGTGCCAGCAGTTACCGGGACAGGGCTAGCCTGGGCACTGAAGCTTTCTTT.

This clonotype has just a few counts. The rearrangement uses TRBV13 and TRBJ1-3, with D maybe TRBD1 (6 bases). The CDR3 covers 17 residues. CDR1 is PRHDT, CDR2 FYEKMQ, per germline (reference sequence). V was pared by 3 bases and J by 0 bases, with 15 bases between. CDR3: CASSFTQGLYSGNTIYF. In DNA form, the CDR3 reads TGTGCCAGCAGCTTCACTCAGGGGCTTTACTCTGGAAACACCATATATTTT.

This chain joins TRBV6-1 and TRBJ1-1, with D hard to call. Trimming took 3 bases from V and 1 from J, leaving 6 bases between them. The germline CDR1 and CDR2 sequences are MNHNS and SASEGT. This CDR3 contains 13 residues. DNA for the CDR3: TGTGCCAGCAGTGAGAAGAAGAACACTGAAGCTTTCTTT. Amino acids: CASSEKKNTEAFF.

This clonotype was counted between two and nine times. The rearrangement joins TRBV2 to TRBJ2-5; 9 bases line up with TRBD2. The CDR3 has 15 residues. In germline, CDR1 is SNHLY, CDR2 FYNNEI. Unmatched junction bases numbered 9, after V lost 5 bases and J lost 5 bases. The CDR3 coding sequence is TGTGCCAGCAGTTTCTATAGCGGGAGCGGGGAGACCCAGTACTTC. This sequence encodes CASSFYSGSGETQYF.

This clonotype was detected only a few times. For the CDR3, the DNA is TGTGCCAGCAGGGGGGGGCGGGGCCCAGATACGCAGTATTTT. Translating it yields CASRGGRGPDTQYF. The V call is TRBV12-3 or TRBV12-4, the J call TRBJ2-3, with D maybe TRBD2 (7 bases). CDR3 length: 14 amino acids. The V end lost 6 bases, the J end lost 4 bases, and 14 bases lay between the germline ends.

V is TRBV24-1 and J is TRBJ2-2, with TRBD2 identical over 7 bases. Germline V lookup: CDR1 KGHDR, CDR2 SFDVKD. The V and J ends lost 2 bases and 5 bases, in that order; junction bases with no gene match: 1. CDR3 length: 14 amino acids. The CDR3 coding sequence is TGTGCCACCAGTGATTGGCGGGGGACCGGGGAGCTGTTTTTT. Translated: CATSDWRGTGELFF.

This clonotype was picked up a small number of times. The V and J genes are TRBV20-1 and TRBJ2-5; either TRBD1 or TRBD2 may supply D (5 bases each). The V end lost 7 bases, the J end lost 2 bases, and 14 bases lay between the germline ends. The CDR3 covers 13 residues. CDR1 DFQATT and CDR2 SNEGSKA come from the germline V gene (reference sequence). CDR3 residues: CSVRWGNQETQYF. In DNA form, the CDR3 reads TGCAGTGTCAGGTGGGGGAATCAAGAGACCCAGTACTTC.

The rearrangement uses TRBV12-3 or TRBV12-4 and TRBJ2-3; D is unclear. V was cut by 6 bases and J by 8 bases, with 15 bases left in between. The CDR3 has 13 amino acids. The CDR3: CASSKISRTTQYF. CDR3 DNA: TGTGCCAGCAGCAAAATCTCGCGTACTACGCAGTATTTT.

This clonotype was detected ten times or more. The chain recombines TRBV12-3 or TRBV12-4 with TRBJ2-7, with 10 bases identical to TRBD2. This CDR3 region has 14 residues. The V segment lost 6 bases and the J segment 4 bases; nucleotides outside the gene matches: 6. The CDR3: CASRTGTSDYEQYF. Here the CDR3 DNA reads TGTGCCAGCAGGACCGGGACTAGCGATTACGAGCAGTACTTC.

This clonotype was found a few times. The chain uses TRBV20-1 and TRBJ1-1; maybe TRBD1 (5 bases). CDR3 length equals 11 residues. In germline, CDR1 is DFQATT, CDR2 SNEGSKA (reference sequence). The V end lost 4 bases, the J end lost 7 bases, and 10 bases lay between the germline ends. CDR3 nucleotides: TGCAGTGCTATGCGGGGACGTGAAGCTTTCTTT. Translated, it gives CSAMRGREAFF.

This rearrangement joins TRBV7-7 to TRBJ1-2; D not certain. This CDR3 comprises 13 residues. Per the germline V gene, CDR1 is SSHAT and CDR2 is FNYEAQ (reference sequence). Between the trimmed V and J ends, which lost 4 bases and 3 bases, there was a span of 9 bases. Here the CDR3 reads CASSYYGDYGYTF. CDR3 nucleotide sequence: TGTGCCAGCAGCTACTACGGAGACTATGGCTACACCTTC.

The CDR3 DNA reads TGCAGCGTTGTTGGGCTACGTATGAACACTGAAGCTTTCTTT. Its translation is CSVVGLRMNTEAFF. This sequence joins TRBV29-1 and TRBJ1-1; no firm D call. Germline CDR1 SQVTM, CDR2 ANQGSEA. The germline V and J ends were trimmed by 4 bases and 0 bases, with 12 bases remaining between them. The CDR3 sequence is 14 residues long.

In its sample, this clonotype was seen a few times. This chain uses TRBV5-1 with TRBJ2-3; D is perhaps TRBD1 or TRBD2 (5 bases each). The CDR3 length is 18 residues. Trimming took 4 bases from V and 5 from J, leaving 26 bases between them. Germline CDR1 SGHRS, CDR2 YFSETQ. CDR3 region: CASSLGAVTSSVKDTQYF. DNA for the CDR3: TGCGCCAGCAGCCTCGGGGCCGTCACCTCGTCCGTTAAAGATACGCAGTATTTT.

The gene calls are TRBV6-1 and TRBJ1-6; 7 bases line up with TRBD1. The junction had 7 bases not matched to a gene; V was cut back by 6 bases and J by 5 bases. Germline V gene sequence: CDR1 MNHNS, CDR2 SASEGT. The CDR3 runs to 15 residues. The CDR3 sequence: CASRDTGQNNSPLHF. The CDR3 DNA reads as TGTGCCAGCAGGGACACGGGACAGAATAATTCACCCCTCCACTTT.

This clonotype occurred a few times. V is TRBV13 and J is TRBJ2-1; 13 bases line up with TRBD2. Germline V lookup: CDR1 PRHDT, CDR2 FYEKMQ (reference sequence). The length of the CDR3 is 16 residues. After removal of 5 bases from V and 6 bases from J, the junction contained 7 bases not matched to a gene. The CDR3 DNA reads TGTGCCAGCAGCACACGGACTAGCGGGAGTTTCAATGAGCAGTTCTTC. Its translation: CASSTRTSGSFNEQFF.

This clonotype was found a few times. This rearrangement joins TRBV30 to TRBJ1-2; TRBD1 agrees at 7 bases. The CDR3 length is 13 residues. Losses at the gene ends were 2 bases for V and 3 bases for J; bases not matched to a gene: 3. Germline assignment: CDR1 GTSNPN and CDR2 SVGIG (reference sequence). The CDR3 region has the DNA TGTGCCTGGAGTATCGGGACAGACTATGGCTACACCTTC. This sequence encodes CAWSIGTDYGYTF.

V and J are TRBV7-6 and TRBJ1-4; 7 bases match TRBD1. V lost 5 bases, J lost 0 bases, and 3 bases stayed unmatched. The CDR3 runs 15 residues. CDR1 and CDR2 from the germline V gene are SGHVS and FNYEAQ. CDR3 sequence reads: CASSLRGSTNEKLFF. DNA of the CDR3: TGTGCCAGCAGCCTCAGGGGGTCAACTAATGAAAAACTGTTTTTT.